This TCR beta chain was found in a study of control samples from healthy donors and cancer patients. Sequencing was performed with immunoSEQ multiplex PCR; in TCRdb, only in-frame clones are kept and a portion is missing. Among 40,000 to 50,000 clones listed, about 94% were seen once. V was trimmed by 0 bases and J by 7 bases, leaving 9 bases between them. The CDR3 is 13 residues long. The germline gives CDR1 SGHAT, CDR2 FQNNGV. The clonotype was recovered from a man aged 60-69 years in good health. The sample was blood. The rearrangement joins TRBV11-2 to TRBJ1-2; D remains ambiguous. CDR3 residues: CASSLEPIGGYTF. The CDR3 nucleotides are TGTGCCAGCAGCTTAGAACCCATCGGTGGCTACACCTTC.